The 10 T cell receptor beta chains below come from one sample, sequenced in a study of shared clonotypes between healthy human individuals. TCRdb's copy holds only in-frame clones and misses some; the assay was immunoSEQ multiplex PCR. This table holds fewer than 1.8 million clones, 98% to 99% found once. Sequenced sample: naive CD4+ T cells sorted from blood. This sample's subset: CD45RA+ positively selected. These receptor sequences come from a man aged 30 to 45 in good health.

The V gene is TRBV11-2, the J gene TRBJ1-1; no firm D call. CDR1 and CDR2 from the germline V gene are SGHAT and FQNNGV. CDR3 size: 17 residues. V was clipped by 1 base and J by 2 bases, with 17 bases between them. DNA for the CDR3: TGTGCCAGCAGCTTAGCCCGCCCGCAGGTTAGAAACACTGAAGCTTTCTTT. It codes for CASSLARPQVRNTEAFF.

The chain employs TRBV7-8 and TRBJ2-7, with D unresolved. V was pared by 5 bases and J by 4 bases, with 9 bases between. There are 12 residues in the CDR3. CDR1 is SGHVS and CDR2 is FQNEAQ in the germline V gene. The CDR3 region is CASSPTLYEQYF. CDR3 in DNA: TGTGCCAGCAGCCCAACCTTATACGAGCAGTACTTC.

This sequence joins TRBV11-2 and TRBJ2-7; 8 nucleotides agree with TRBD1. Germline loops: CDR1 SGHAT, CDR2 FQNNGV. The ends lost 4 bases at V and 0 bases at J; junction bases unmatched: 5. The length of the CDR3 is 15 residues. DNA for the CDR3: TGTGCCAGCAGCTCCTCCGACAGGGGCTCCTACGAGCAGTACTTC. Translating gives CASSSSDRGSYEQYF.

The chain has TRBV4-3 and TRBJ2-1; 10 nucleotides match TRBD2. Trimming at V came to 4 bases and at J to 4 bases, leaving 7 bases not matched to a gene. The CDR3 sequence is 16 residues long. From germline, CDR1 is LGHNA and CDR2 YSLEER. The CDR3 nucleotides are TGCGCCAGCAGCCCCACCCTAGCGGGAGAGTACAATGAGCAGTTCTTC. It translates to CASSPTLAGEYNEQFF.

DNA for the CDR3: TGTGCCAGCAGTAGACTAGCGGGAAACTACGAGCAGTACTTC. This sequence encodes CASSRLAGNYEQYF. The genes are TRBV2 and TRBJ2-7, with 11 bases fitting TRBD2. Trimming removed 5 bases from V and 3 bases from J; junction bases left unmatched: 3. The V gene's germline CDR1 is SNHLY and CDR2 FYNNEI. The CDR3 has 14 amino acids.

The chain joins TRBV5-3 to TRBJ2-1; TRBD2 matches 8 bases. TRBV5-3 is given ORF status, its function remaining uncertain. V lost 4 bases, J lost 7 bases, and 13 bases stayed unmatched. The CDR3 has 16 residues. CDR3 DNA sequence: TGTGCCAGAAGCATACCCGGGAGGGCCTATACAAATGAGCAGTTCTTC. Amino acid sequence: CARSIPGRAYTNEQFF.

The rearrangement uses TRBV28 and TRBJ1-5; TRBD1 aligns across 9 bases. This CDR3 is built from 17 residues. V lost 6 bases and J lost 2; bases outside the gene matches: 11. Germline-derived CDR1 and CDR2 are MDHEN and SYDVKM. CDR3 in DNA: TGTGCCAGCAGCCCACGACAGGGGGTTTCAGGCAATCAGCCCCAGCATTTT. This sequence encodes CASSPRQGVSGNQPQHF.

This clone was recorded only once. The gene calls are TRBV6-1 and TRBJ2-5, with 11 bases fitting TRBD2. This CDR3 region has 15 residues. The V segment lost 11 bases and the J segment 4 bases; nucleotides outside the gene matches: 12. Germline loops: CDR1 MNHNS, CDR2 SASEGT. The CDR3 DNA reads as TGTGCCGCCCGAAGGCTAGCGGGAGGAGGAGAGACCCAGTACTTC. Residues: CAARRLAGGGETQYF.

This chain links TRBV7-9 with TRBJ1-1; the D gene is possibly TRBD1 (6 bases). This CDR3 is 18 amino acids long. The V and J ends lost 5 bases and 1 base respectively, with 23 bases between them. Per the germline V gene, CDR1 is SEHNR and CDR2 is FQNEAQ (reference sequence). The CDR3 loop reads CASSQLRGSGTQNTEAFF. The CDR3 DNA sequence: TGTGCCAGCAGCCAACTCAGGGGATCGGGCACCCAGAACACTGAAGCTTTCTTT.

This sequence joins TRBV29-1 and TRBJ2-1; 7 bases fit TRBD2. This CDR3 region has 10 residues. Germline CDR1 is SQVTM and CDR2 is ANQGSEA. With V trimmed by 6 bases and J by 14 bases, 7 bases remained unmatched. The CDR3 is CSVDRTREFF. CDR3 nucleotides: TGCAGCGTGGACCGGACTAGGGAGTTCTTC.